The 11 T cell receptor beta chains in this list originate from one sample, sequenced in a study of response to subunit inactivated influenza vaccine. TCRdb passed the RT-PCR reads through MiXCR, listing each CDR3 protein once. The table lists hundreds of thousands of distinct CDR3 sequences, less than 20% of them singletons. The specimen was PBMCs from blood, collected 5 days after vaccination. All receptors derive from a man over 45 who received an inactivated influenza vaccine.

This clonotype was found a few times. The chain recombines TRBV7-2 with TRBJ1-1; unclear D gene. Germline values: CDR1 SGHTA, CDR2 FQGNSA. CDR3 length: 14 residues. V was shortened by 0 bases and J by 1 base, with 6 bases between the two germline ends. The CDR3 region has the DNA TGTGCCAGCAGCTTAGCGGTCGAGAACACTGAAGCTTTCTTT. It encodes CASSLAVENTEAFF.

DNA for the CDR3: TGTGCCAGCACCCTTAGGATGACAGGGACAGGCGGGGAGCTGTTTTTT. The encoded protein is CASTLRMTGTGGELFF. V and J are TRBV7-2 and TRBJ2-2, with 8 positions matching TRBD1. CDR3 size: 16 residues. The germline V gene encodes CDR1 SGHTA and CDR2 FQGNSA. V lost 7 bases and J lost 7; bases outside the gene matches: 14.

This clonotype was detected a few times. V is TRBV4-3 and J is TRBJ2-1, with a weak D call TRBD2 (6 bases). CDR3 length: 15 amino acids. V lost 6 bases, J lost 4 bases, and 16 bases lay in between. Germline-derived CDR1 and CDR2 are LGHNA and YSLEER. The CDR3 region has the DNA TGCGCCAGCAGTCACGACGTAGCGGTATACAATGAGCAGTTCTTC. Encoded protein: CASSHDVAVYNEQFF.

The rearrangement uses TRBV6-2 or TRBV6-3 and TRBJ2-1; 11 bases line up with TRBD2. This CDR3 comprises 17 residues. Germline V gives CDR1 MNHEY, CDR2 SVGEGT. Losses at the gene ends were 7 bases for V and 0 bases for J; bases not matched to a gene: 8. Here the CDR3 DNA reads TGTGCCAGCAATGGCCTAGCGGGGGGAAGCTCCTACAATGAGCAGTTCTTC. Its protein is CASNGLAGGSSYNEQFF.

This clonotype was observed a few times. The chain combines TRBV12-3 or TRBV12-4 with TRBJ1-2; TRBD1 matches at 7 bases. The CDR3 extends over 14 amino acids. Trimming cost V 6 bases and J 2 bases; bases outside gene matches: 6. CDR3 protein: CASRAGQRNYGYTF. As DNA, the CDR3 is TGTGCCAGCAGAGCGGGACAGCGCAACTATGGCTACACCTTC.

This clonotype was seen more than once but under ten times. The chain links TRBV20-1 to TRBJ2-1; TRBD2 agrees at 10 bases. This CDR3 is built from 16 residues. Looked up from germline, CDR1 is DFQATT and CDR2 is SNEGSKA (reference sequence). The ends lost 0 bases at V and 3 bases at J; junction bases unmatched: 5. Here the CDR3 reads CSARDPAGGIYNEQFF. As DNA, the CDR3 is TGCAGTGCTAGAGACCCAGCGGGAGGGATCTACAATGAGCAGTTCTTC.

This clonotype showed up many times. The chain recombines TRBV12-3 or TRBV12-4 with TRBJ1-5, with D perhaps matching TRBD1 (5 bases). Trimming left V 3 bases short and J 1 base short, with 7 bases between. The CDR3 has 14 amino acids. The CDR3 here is CASSFRDSNQPQHF. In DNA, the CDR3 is TGTGCCAGCAGTTTCCGGGACAGCAATCAGCCCCAGCATTTT.

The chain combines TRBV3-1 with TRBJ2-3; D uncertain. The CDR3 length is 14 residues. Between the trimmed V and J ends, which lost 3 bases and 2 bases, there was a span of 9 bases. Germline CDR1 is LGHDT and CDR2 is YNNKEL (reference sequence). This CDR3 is CASSQEWTTDTQYF. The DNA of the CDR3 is TGTGCCAGCAGCCAGGAGTGGACCACAGATACGCAGTATTTT.

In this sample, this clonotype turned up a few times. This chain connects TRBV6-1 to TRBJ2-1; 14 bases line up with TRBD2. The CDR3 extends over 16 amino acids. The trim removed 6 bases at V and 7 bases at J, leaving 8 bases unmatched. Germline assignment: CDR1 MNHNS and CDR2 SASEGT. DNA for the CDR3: TGTGCCAGCAGCCGACTAGCGGGGGGGCATAGGAATGAGCAGTTCTTC. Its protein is CASSRLAGGHRNEQFF.

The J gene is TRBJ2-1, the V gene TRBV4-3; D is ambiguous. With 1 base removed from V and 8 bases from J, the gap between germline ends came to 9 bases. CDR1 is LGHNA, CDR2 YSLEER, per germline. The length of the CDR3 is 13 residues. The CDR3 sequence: CASSQGRGYEQFF. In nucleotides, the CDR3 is TGCGCCAGCAGCCAAGGACGTGGATATGAGCAGTTCTTC.

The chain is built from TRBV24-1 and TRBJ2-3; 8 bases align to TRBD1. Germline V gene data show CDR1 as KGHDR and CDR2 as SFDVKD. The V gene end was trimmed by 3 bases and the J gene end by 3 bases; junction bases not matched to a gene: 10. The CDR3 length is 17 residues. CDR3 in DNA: TGTGCCACCAGTGATACAGGACAGGGAAGGGATACAGATACGCAGTATTTT. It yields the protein CATSDTGQGRDTDTQYF.